Described below is a single T cell receptor beta chain sequence and its context. Its antigen remains unidentified. The data were taken from a study of beta chain features in type 1 diabetes. The isolated RNA, all of it, was reverse transcribed, so expressed TCRB transcripts were what got sequenced. Each sample of naive, central memory or regulatory T cells had, on average, about 3.57 million reads. TCRdb keeps only in-frame clones here, not all; method: immunoSEQ multiplex PCR. The repertoire holds about 160,000 clones, with over 6% as singletons. Study-wide findings and caveats: Fewer junction insertions and more nucleotide deletions appeared in type 1 diabetes patients. A moderate, significant TCRB CDR3 shortening appeared in type 1 diabetes across four CD4+ subsets.

The receptor was isolated from a man younger than 35 with type 1 diabetes. The sample taken for sequencing was central memory CD4+ T cells from blood.

The CDR3 here is CASSYHKTLRGEQYF. In DNA form, the CDR3 reads TGTGCCAGCAGTTACCATAAAACCCTCCGGGGCGAGCAGTACTTC. This chain uses TRBV6-5 with TRBJ2-7, with a possible D match to TRBD2 (5 bases). V gave up 2 bases and J gave up 6 bases, with 17 bases separating them. Germline V gives CDR1 MNHEY, CDR2 SVGAGI. The CDR3 spans 15 residues.